These 30 T cell receptor beta chains originate from one sample sequenced in a study of T cell repertoires in cytomegalovirus infection. No antigens are known for them. TCRdb processed the reads anew with MiXCR; each CDR3 protein has one entry. The table records 49,000 or so distinct CDR3 sequences, roughly 19% of them present only once. The input for sequencing was CD8+ T cells from cultured PBMCs, taken from culture after CMV antigen stimulation. The receptors derive from a human donor in good health (CMV status not recorded). Some clones in this sample may be carry-over from other donors' samples.

V and J are TRBV5-1 and TRBJ2-1, with TRBD1 matching 8 bases. CDR3 length: 14 amino acids. Unmatched junction bases numbered 3, after V lost 0 bases and J lost 7 bases. Germline V CDR1 and CDR2: SGHRS, YFSETQ. CDR3 region: CASSLAQGANEQFF. In DNA form, the CDR3 reads TGCGCCAGCAGCTTGGCCCAGGGGGCAAATGAGCAGTTCTTC.

A few counts support this clonotype. V and J are TRBV27 and TRBJ1-4, with 10 bases fitting TRBD1. CDR1 is MNHEY and CDR2 is SMNVEV in the germline V gene (reference sequence). This CDR3 has 15 residues. The ends lost 7 bases at V and 8 bases at J; junction bases unmatched: 10. The CDR3 protein is CASKFTGQGNEKLFF. DNA for the CDR3: TGTGCCAGCAAATTCACGGGACAGGGGAACGAAAAACTGTTTTTT.

The chain couples TRBV6-1 to TRBJ1-1; D unresolved. Germline values: CDR1 MNHNS, CDR2 SASEGT. This CDR3 spans 11 amino acids. V lost 3 bases to trimming and J lost 7 bases, with 6 bases between them. The CDR3 bases are TGTGCCAGCAGTGAGGGGTATGAAGCTTTCTTT. This gives the protein CASSEGYEAFF.

This clonotype was counted at least ten times. The chain links TRBV12-5 to TRBJ2-1, with a weak D call TRBD2 (6 bases). The CDR3 loop spans 15 amino acids. Germline CDR1 is LGHNT and CDR2 is FRNRAP. The V end was cut by 3 bases, the J end by 7 bases, with 16 bases between. In DNA, the CDR3 is TGTGCTAGTGGTTTCGGGGGAGCGGGTAGTAATGAGCAGTTCTTC. This sequence encodes CASGFGGAGSNEQFF. Supplemented by reference TRBV12-5 and TRBJ2-1, the full variable domain reads DARVTQTPRHKVTEMGQEVTMRCQPILGHNTVFWYRQTMMQGLELLAYFRNRAPLDDSGMPKDRFSAEMPDATLATLKIQPSEPRDSAVYFCASGFGGAGSNEQFFGPGTRLTVL.

This clonotype has ten or more counts. The chain has TRBV12-3 or TRBV12-4 and TRBJ2-2, with 8 bases aligning to TRBD1. With V trimmed by 2 bases and J by 6 bases, 5 bases remained unmatched. The CDR3 is 15 residues long. CDR3 region: CASSLNHRGSGELFF. CDR3 coding DNA: TGTGCCAGCAGTTTAAATCACAGGGGGTCCGGGGAGCTGTTTTTT.

J is TRBJ2-1 and V is TRBV5-3, with TRBD2 matching 8 bases. TRBV5-3 is treated as an ORF (open reading frame) with a function not yet certain. This CDR3 region has 16 residues. V lost 8 bases and J lost 3; bases outside the gene matches: 13. This CDR3 reads CASSLNLAGLYNEQFF. CDR3 DNA sequence: TGTGCCAGCAGCCTGAACTTAGCGGGACTCTACAATGAGCAGTTCTTC.

The table lists this clonotype with many counts. V and J are TRBV2 and TRBJ1-4, with D unresolved. CDR1 is SNHLY, CDR2 FYNNEI, per germline. This CDR3 is built from 16 residues. V was pared by 4 bases and J by 0 bases, with 12 bases between. The CDR3 DNA reads TGTGCCAGCAGTGGAGTGGCGTCGGCAACTAATGAAAAACTGTTTTTT. As protein: CASSGVASATNEKLFF.

This rearrangement joins TRBV6-2 or TRBV6-3 to TRBJ2-7; unclear D gene. Deletions cut 6 bases from V and 0 bases from J, with 6 bases between. This CDR3 comprises 12 residues. CDR1 and CDR2 (germline): MNHEY, SVGEGT. The CDR3 here is CASRNSSYEQYF. The CDR3 nucleotides read TGTGCCAGCAGGAATAGCTCCTACGAGCAGTACTTC.

In regard to this clonotype: Just one base apart from a much larger clone, this may be a read error. The V call is TRBV14, the J call TRBJ2-1; D is possibly TRBD2 (6 bases). V was cut by 0 bases and J by 6 bases, with 12 bases left in between. The CDR3 has 15 residues. Germline loops: CDR1 SGHDN, CDR2 FVKESK. The CDR3 DNA sequence: TGTGCCAGCAGCCAAGAACGGCGGGGTCGCAATGAGCAGTTCTTC. This translates into CASSQERRGRNEQFF.

This clonotype was detected ten times or more. This chain links TRBV7-3 with TRBJ2-3, with 8 positions matching TRBD2. Germline trimming cut 3 bases from V and 2 bases from J; bases unmatched to any gene: 4. The CDR3 has 15 residues. From germline, CDR1 is SGHTA and CDR2 FQGTGA. The CDR3 DNA sequence: TGTGCCAGCAGCTTTAGCGGGGCTTTCACAGATACGCAGTATTTT. Encoded protein: CASSFSGAFTDTQYF.

This clonotype came up a few times. The chain couples TRBV4-3 to TRBJ2-7; 7 bases are a match to TRBD2. J was trimmed by 4 bases and V by 1 base; bases with no gene match: 7. The CDR3 runs to 15 residues. Looked up from germline, CDR1 is LGHNA and CDR2 is YSLEER. The CDR3: CASSQGAGAFYEQYF. Here the CDR3 DNA reads TGCGCCAGCAGCCAAGGGGCGGGAGCATTTTACGAGCAGTACTTC.

This clonotype was counted ten times or more. This CDR3 reads CSVGPGQTNTEAFF. CDR3 DNA sequence: TGCAGCGTTGGACCAGGACAGACCAACACTGAAGCTTTCTTT. This chain links TRBV29-1 with TRBJ1-1; a possible D gene is TRBD1 (6 bases). The CDR3 loop spans 14 amino acids. Germline V lookup: CDR1 SQVTM, CDR2 ANQGSEA. Trimming left V 4 bases short and J 2 bases short, with 14 bases between.

The table lists this clonotype with many counts. V and J are TRBV7-2 and TRBJ2-7, with 11 bases lining up with TRBD2. Germline V gene sequence: CDR1 SGHTA, CDR2 FQGNSA. This CDR3 has 15 amino acids. V gave up 4 bases and J gave up 3 bases; unmatched junction bases: 5. The CDR3 here is CASSSILAGDYEQYF. The DNA for the CDR3 is TGTGCCAGCAGCTCGATACTAGCGGGAGACTACGAGCAGTACTTC.

In this sample, this clonotype turned up once. One base away lies a much larger clone, so this may be a sequencing read error. This rearrangement joins TRBV12-3 or TRBV12-4 to TRBJ1-1; D is unresolved. The CDR3 is made up of 13 amino acids. Trimming removed 5 bases at V and 4 bases at J, with 11 bases between. In DNA form, the CDR3 reads TGTGCCAGCAGTCCCTCCACGGGCACTGAAGCTTTCTTT. Translating it yields CASSPSTGTEAFF.

A few counts support this clonotype. The chain has TRBV9 and TRBJ2-3; TRBD2 matches at 7 bases. V was clipped by 3 bases and J by 6 bases; unmatched bases: 4. The germline V gene encodes CDR1 SGDLS and CDR2 YYNGEE. This CDR3 contains 13 residues. The CDR3 nucleotides read TGTGCCAGCAGCGGACTAGCAAGCGATACGCAGTATTTT. It yields the protein CASSGLASDTQYF. The whole variable domain, filled in from reference TRBV9 and TRBJ2-3, reads DSGVTQTPKHLITATGQRVTLRCSPRSGDLSVYWYQQSLDQGLQFLIQYYNGEERAKGNILERFSAQQFPDLHSELNLSSLELGDSALYFCASSGLASDTQYFGPGTRLTVL.

A word on this clonotype: One end of the junction varies from germline; a read error may be responsible. The chain couples TRBV7-9 to TRBJ2-5; D not resolved. The CDR3 length is 10 residues. The germline CDR1 and CDR2 sequences are SEHNR and FQNEAQ (reference sequence). The CDR3 nucleotides read TGCGCAGTCGGCGCAGAGACCCAGTACTTC. Its translation: CAVGAETQYF.

The chain carries TRBV19 and TRBJ1-1, with TRBD1 matching over 8 bases. The CDR3 has 14 residues. Germline loops: CDR1 LNHDA, CDR2 SQIVND (reference sequence). The V segment lost 6 bases and the J segment 3 bases; nucleotides outside the gene matches: 6. The CDR3: CASSLTGADTEAFF. The CDR3 DNA reads as TGTGCCAGTAGCCTGACAGGGGCCGACACTGAAGCTTTCTTT.

This clonotype was seen repeatedly, ten times or more. CDR3 bases: TGTGCCAGCTCCCACTGGGGGATTAACCCTGAAGCTTTCTTT. Translation gives CASSHWGINPEAFF. V gene TRBV12-3 or TRBV12-4 combines with J gene TRBJ1-1; D perhaps matches TRBD1 (5 bases). The V and J ends lost 8 bases and 6 bases respectively, with 19 bases between them. The CDR3 totals 14 residues.

V usage is TRBV7-9 and J usage is TRBJ2-7; no clear D gene. With 5 bases removed from V and 6 bases from J, the gap between germline ends came to 8 bases. The CDR3 is 11 amino acids. Germline CDR1 SEHNR, CDR2 FQNEAQ (reference sequence). The CDR3 nucleotides read TGTGCCAGCAGCGCCAACAGCGAGCAGTACTTC. As protein: CASSANSEQYF. Filled out from reference TRBV7-9 and TRBJ2-7, the complete variable domain reads DTGVSQNPRHKITKRGQNVTFRCDPISEHNRLYWYRQTLGQGPEFLTYFQNEAQLEKSRLLSDRFSAERPKGSFSTLEIQRTEQGDSAMYLCASSANSEQYFGPGTRLTVT.

In its sample, this clonotype is medium-sized. The V and J genes are TRBV15 and TRBJ2-1; weak D call: TRBD2 (5 bases). This CDR3 spans 13 amino acids. V was pared by 3 bases and J by 10 bases, with 13 bases between. Germline V gene data show CDR1 as LNHNV and CDR2 as YYDKDF (reference sequence). CDR3 sequence reads: CATSSSAGEEQFF. The DNA for the CDR3 is TGTGCCACCAGCAGTAGCGCAGGAGAGGAGCAGTTCTTC.

The V call is TRBV19, the J call TRBJ1-6; TRBD1 aligns across 9 bases. Germline V gene sequence: CDR1 LNHDA, CDR2 SQIVND (reference sequence). The CDR3 length is 15 residues. The V and J ends lost 9 bases and 7 bases, in that order; junction bases with no gene match: 10. The DNA of the CDR3 is TGTGCCAGCAACTCCGGGACAGGGCTAAATTCACCCCTCCACTTT. Residues: CASNSGTGLNSPLHF.

The chain combines TRBV4-3 with TRBJ2-2; D possibly corresponds to TRBD2 (6 bases). V lost 1 base, J lost 8 bases, and 17 bases lay in between. Germline assignment: CDR1 LGHNA and CDR2 YSLEER. The CDR3 runs 16 residues. The chain's CDR3 is CASSQGLAPLGGELFF. DNA of the CDR3: TGCGCCAGCAGCCAAGGGCTAGCGCCCTTGGGAGGGGAGCTGTTTTTT.

This clonotype occurred many times. This chain connects TRBV12-3 or TRBV12-4 to TRBJ1-1; D may be TRBD1 (5 bases). V was cut by 6 bases and J by 6 bases, with 14 bases left in between. The CDR3 consists of 13 residues. CDR3 residues: CASSLFGGAEAFF. The CDR3 DNA sequence: TGTGCCAGCAGCCTATTTGGAGGGGCTGAAGCTTTCTTT.

The genes are TRBV11-2 and TRBJ2-3, with 7 bases lining up with TRBD2. Per the germline V gene, CDR1 is SGHAT and CDR2 is FQNNGV. The CDR3 runs 16 residues. V was pared by 0 bases and J by 1 base, with 4 bases of the junction left unmatched. Here the CDR3 reads CASSLDVAGGTDTQYF. CDR3 nucleotide sequence: TGTGCCAGCAGCTTAGATGTGGCGGGGGGCACAGATACGCAGTATTTT.

This clonotype showed up many times. This chain connects TRBV10-2 to TRBJ2-7, with D perhaps TRBD1 or TRBD2 (5 bases each). The CDR3 extends over 14 amino acids. With 4 bases removed from V and 5 bases from J, the gap between germline ends came to 15 bases. CDR1 is WSHSY, CDR2 SAAADI, per germline. The CDR3, as DNA: TGCGCCAGCAGTGCAGGCCTAGGGACCAACGAGCAGTACTTC. This codes for CASSAGLGTNEQYF.

With respect to this clonotype: This may arise from a read error, as a much more abundant clone is one base away. The V gene is TRBV7-3, the J gene TRBJ2-7; D unclear. The length of the CDR3 is 16 residues. The V gene's germline CDR1 is SGHTA and CDR2 FQGTGA. V gave up 4 bases and J gave up 3 bases, with 19 bases separating them. In DNA form, the CDR3 reads TGTGCCAGCAGCTCGTTGAAGGTCTCTTTACACTACGAGCAGTACTTC. Amino acids: CASSSLKVSLHYEQYF.

The chain carries TRBV10-2 and TRBJ2-7; D possibly uses TRBD1 or TRBD2 (5 bases each). CDR3 size: 14 residues. The germline CDR1 and CDR2 sequences are WSHSY and SAAADI. Trimming cost V 6 bases and J 5 bases, with 17 bases left between them. The chain's CDR3 is CASSPGRWFDEQYF. Here the CDR3 DNA reads TGCGCCAGCAGCCCGGGACGATGGTTCGACGAGCAGTACTTC.

Many counts were recorded for this clonotype. The rearrangement joins TRBV7-9 to TRBJ1-2; TRBD1 aligns across 9 bases. The CDR3 has 12 residues. The germline CDR1 and CDR2 sequences are SEHNR and FQNEAQ (reference sequence). V trimming: 3 bases; J trimming: 8 bases; junction bases outside the gene matches: 1. CDR3 region: CASSFTGGGYTF. DNA for the CDR3: TGTGCCAGCAGCTTTACAGGGGGCGGCTACACCTTC. Together with reference TRBV7-9 and TRBJ1-2, the CDR3 gives the full variable domain: DTGVSQNPRHKITKRGQNVTFRCDPISEHNRLYWYRQTLGQGPEFLTYFQNEAQLEKSRLLSDRFSAERPKGSFSTLEIQRTEQGDSAMYLCASSFTGGGYTFGSGTRLTVV.

This clonotype was recorded a few times. This rearrangement joins TRBV6-2 or TRBV6-3 to TRBJ2-3, with D perhaps matching TRBD2 (5 bases). V dropped 5 bases and J dropped 2 bases, with 11 bases sitting between them. CDR3 size: 14 residues. Germline CDR1 and CDR2: MNHEY and SVGEGT. CDR3 coding DNA: TGTGCCAGCAGTGGGTGGACTGTCACAGATACGCAGTATTTT. Its protein product is CASSGWTVTDTQYF.

The genes are TRBV7-2 and TRBJ2-5, with TRBD1 matching 7 bases. The CDR3 covers 14 residues. CDR1 SGHTA and CDR2 FQGNSA come from the germline V gene. Trimming at V came to 5 bases and at J to 3 bases, leaving 6 bases not matched to a gene. CDR3 coding DNA: TGTGCCAGCAGCCCAGCCGGGACAGAAGAGACCCAGTACTTC. It is translated as CASSPAGTEETQYF.